One and the same sample provided the 27 T cell receptor beta chains below, sequenced in a study of Ad26.COV2.S vaccination and SARS-CoV-2 variants. Treatment denoted: some 20 received Ad26.COV2.S at low or high dose, single or two shots; 5 received placebo; per-sample allocation not given. Vaccine and placebo recipients were sampled on day 63 after the first injection. TCRdb's copy holds only in-frame clones and misses some; the assay was immunoSEQ multiplex PCR. This table holds fewer than 600,000 clones, roughly nine tenths found once. Sequences were derived from peripheral blood, sampled in a trial of Ad26.COV2.S vaccine versus placebo. The receptors were sampled from a person aged 18 to 59 who received the Ad26.COV2.S COVID-19 vaccine or a placebo.

V and J are TRBV3-1 (or the pseudogene TRBV3-2) and TRBJ2-7; 11 bases map to TRBD1. This CDR3 is built from 16 residues. Germline lookup yields CDR1 LGHDT and CDR2 YNNKEL (reference sequence). The J segment lost 4 bases and the V segment lost 5 bases, leaving 10 bases of the junction unmatched. The CDR3 nucleotides are TGTGCCAGCAGCGGAGTCGGGACAGGGGGTTCGTACGAGCAGTACTTC. Amino acid sequence: CASSGVGTGGSYEQYF.

The chain couples TRBV6-5 to TRBJ2-7, with a tentative D call TRBD1 (6 bases). This CDR3 contains 15 residues. Germline V gives CDR1 MNHEY, CDR2 SVGAGI. V was shortened by 7 bases and J by 9 bases, with 25 bases between the two germline ends. The CDR3 loop is CASTSGHGTYEWQYF. CDR3 nucleotide sequence: TGTGCCAGCACCTCGGGACACGGGACCTACGAGTGGCAGTACTTC.

This chain connects TRBV7-6 to TRBJ2-7; 7 nucleotides match TRBD1. The CDR3 covers 16 residues. Germline V gene lookup returns CDR1 SGHVS and CDR2 FNYEAQ. The trim removed 5 bases at V and 0 bases at J, leaving 10 bases unmatched. The CDR3 coding sequence is TGTGCCAGCAGCACCCACCCCAGGGGGAGCTCCTACGAGCAGTACTTC. Translating it yields CASSTHPRGSSYEQYF. The entire variable domain, with the rest obtained from reference TRBV7-6 and TRBJ2-7, is as follows: GAGVSQSPRYKVTKRGQDVALRCDPISGHVSLYWYRQALGQGPEFLTYFNYEAQQDKSGLPNDRFSAERPEGSISTLTIQRTEQRDSAMYRCASSTHPRGSSYEQYFGPGTRLTVT.

V usage is TRBV2 and J usage is TRBJ2-2; TRBD2 matches at 8 bases. Germline CDR1 is SNHLY and CDR2 is FYNNEI. V shed 6 bases and J 0 bases; nucleotides not matched to a gene: 6. The CDR3 loop spans 16 amino acids. CDR3 bases: TGTGCCAGCAGCCTTACTAGCGGCGCGAACACCGGGGAGCTGTTTTTT. Its translation: CASSLTSGANTGELFF.

The chain carries TRBV5-1 and TRBJ2-6; a weak D match, TRBD1 (6 bases). Germline V gene data show CDR1 as SGHRS and CDR2 as YFSETQ. The CDR3 runs to 15 residues. V was clipped by 4 bases and J by 2 bases, with 10 bases between them. CDR3: CASSVGGAGANVLTF. The DNA for the CDR3 is TGCGCCAGCAGCGTTGGGGGCGCTGGGGCCAACGTCCTGACTTTC.

V usage is TRBV6-6 and J usage is TRBJ2-7; the D is unclear. The CDR3 sequence is 13 residues long. Trimming cost V 6 bases and J 3 bases, with 12 bases left between them. Germline loops: CDR1 MNHNY, CDR2 SVGAGI (reference sequence). The CDR3 nucleotides are TGTGCCAGCAGCCCGATCAGAAACTACGAGCAGTACTTC. Amino acid sequence: CASSPIRNYEQYF.

In the case of this clone: The sample holds other DNA sequences that translate to the same CDR3. The chain is built from TRBV9 and TRBJ1-1; no firm D call. Germline V CDR1 and CDR2: SGDLS, YYNGEE. The CDR3 consists of 13 residues. The V gene lost 0 bases and the J gene lost 5 bases, with 8 bases spanning the gap. The chain's CDR3 is CASSVGGETEAFF. Written as DNA, the CDR3 is TGTGCCAGCAGCGTAGGCGGGGAAACTGAAGCTTTCTTT.

This clone came up once. The V call is TRBV4-3, the J call TRBJ2-7, with 9 bases that match TRBD1. With V trimmed by 1 base and J by 2 bases, 3 bases remained unmatched. Germline values: CDR1 LGHNA, CDR2 YSLEER. The CDR3 length is 15 residues. CDR3: CASSQGTGAAYEQYF. For the CDR3, the DNA is TGCGCCAGCAGCCAAGGGACAGGGGCGGCCTACGAGCAGTACTTC.

The CDR3 is CASSLGVLGNTEAFF. The CDR3 DNA sequence: TGTGCCAGCAGCTTGGGGGTTTTGGGGAACACTGAAGCTTTCTTT. The V and J genes are TRBV7-3 and TRBJ1-1; tentatively, D is TRBD1 (5 bases). Germline values: CDR1 SGHTA, CDR2 FQGTGA. The ends were cut back, 3 bases at V and 1 base at J, with 12 bases in the middle. The CDR3 is made up of 15 amino acids.

This clone was seen a few times. The CDR3 loop is CASSERGATTDQPQHF. As DNA, the CDR3 is TGCGCCAGCAGTGAGCGGGGGGCGACCACCGATCAGCCCCAGCATTTT. The chain is built from TRBV10-1 and TRBJ1-5; possibly TRBD1 for D (6 bases). The CDR3 has 16 amino acids. V was shortened by 2 bases and J by 5 bases, with 16 bases between the two germline ends. Germline-derived CDR1 and CDR2 are WNHNN and SYGVQD (reference sequence).

The chain carries TRBV14 and TRBJ1-1, with no clear D. CDR3 length: 13 residues. Trimming pared 4 bases from V and 4 bases from J, leaving 10 bases between. Germline V gene sequence: CDR1 SGHDN, CDR2 FVKESK. The CDR3 sequence: CASSPGQSTEAFF. The CDR3 nucleotides are TGTGCCAGCAGCCCCGGGCAAAGCACTGAAGCTTTCTTT.

The chain carries TRBV18 and TRBJ2-3; 12 nucleotides agree with TRBD2. J gave up 5 bases and V 8 bases, and 5 bases lay outside the gene matches. The CDR3 has 14 residues. Germline CDR1 and CDR2: KGHSH and LQKENI. The CDR3 spells CASRTSGVLDTQYF. The DNA for the CDR3 is TGTGCCAGCCGGACTAGCGGGGTCTTAGATACGCAGTATTTT.

The gene calls are TRBV19 and TRBJ2-2, with D possibly TRBD1 on 6 matching bases. The V end was cut by 7 bases, the J end by 3 bases, with 9 bases between. The CDR3 loop spans 13 amino acids. CDR1 and CDR2 from the germline V gene are LNHDA and SQIVND (reference sequence). The CDR3 is CASNRQDTGELFF. Written as DNA, the CDR3 is TGTGCCAGTAACCGACAGGACACCGGGGAGCTGTTTTTT.

J is TRBJ1-6 and V is TRBV6-5, with a weak D call TRBD1 (6 bases). Germline V CDR1 and CDR2: MNHEY, SVGAGI. This CDR3 comprises 14 residues. V dropped 6 bases and J dropped 8 bases, with 14 bases sitting between them. In DNA form, the CDR3 reads TGTGCCAGCAGGTCAGGACAGCGCCATTCACCCCTCCACTTT. Translating it yields CASRSGQRHSPLHF.

This clone has just a few counts. Here the CDR3 DNA reads TGTGCCAGCAGATTGACGGGACAGGGGTTCTCCGAGCAGTACTTC. Its protein is CASRLTGQGFSEQYF. The chain is built from TRBV27 and TRBJ2-7; 10 positions match TRBD1. CDR3 length equals 15 residues. In germline, CDR1 is MNHEY, CDR2 SMNVEV (reference sequence). J was trimmed by 6 bases and V by 6 bases; bases with no gene match: 11.

The V call is TRBV29-1, the J call TRBJ1-1; D remains unclear. This CDR3 spans 13 amino acids. The V and J ends lost 2 bases and 1 base respectively, with 8 bases between them. Germline values: CDR1 SQVTM, CDR2 ANQGSEA. CDR3 residues: CSVESGRNTEAFF. The CDR3 DNA sequence: TGCAGCGTTGAATCCGGTCGGAACACTGAAGCTTTCTTT.

The J gene is TRBJ2-2, the V gene TRBV27; D is perhaps TRBD2 (5 bases). Germline V lookup: CDR1 MNHEY, CDR2 SMNVEV (reference sequence). The CDR3 contains 14 residues. V gave up 8 bases and J gave up 0 bases, with 10 bases separating them. The CDR3 spells CASQAGANTGELFF. CDR3 nucleotides: TGTGCCAGCCAGGCCGGGGCGAACACCGGGGAGCTGTTTTTT.

This sequence joins TRBV5-1 and TRBJ2-1, with D perhaps TRBD2 (6 bases). The germline V gene has CDR1 SGHRS and CDR2 YFSETQ. This CDR3 comprises 16 residues. V was pared by 0 bases and J by 0 bases, with 10 bases between. The CDR3, as DNA: TGCGCCAGCAGCTTGGCTAGCGCGAGCTCCTACAATGAGCAGTTCTTC. It yields the protein CASSLASASSYNEQFF. The entire variable domain, with the rest obtained from reference TRBV5-1 and TRBJ2-1, is as follows: KAGVTQTPRYLIKTRGQQVTLSCSPISGHRSVSWYQQTPGQGLQFLFEYFSETQRNKGNFPGRFSGRQFSNSRSEMNVSTLELGDSALYLCASSLASASSYNEQFFGPGTRLTVL.

CDR3 sequence: CASSQDRRFYEKLFF. CDR3 nucleotides: TGTGCCAGCAGCCAAGATCGTCGGTTTTATGAAAAACTGTTTTTT. The rearrangement uses TRBV4-2 and TRBJ1-4; D remains ambiguous. V gave up 0 bases and J gave up 6 bases, with 11 bases separating them. This CDR3 region has 15 residues. Germline V gene sequence: CDR1 LGHNA, CDR2 YNFKEQ.

The J gene is TRBJ2-1, the V gene TRBV5-1; D may correspond to TRBD1 or TRBD2 (5 bases each). CDR1 and CDR2 from the germline V gene are SGHRS and YFSETQ. The CDR3 extends over 15 amino acids. V was cut by 1 base and J by 3 bases, with 11 bases left in between. The CDR3: CASSLLGESYNEQFF. CDR3 in DNA: TGCGCCAGCAGCTTGCTGGGGGAGAGCTACAATGAGCAGTTCTTC.

The chain carries TRBV12-3 or TRBV12-4 and TRBJ1-1, with D hard to call. Between the trimmed V and J ends, which lost 6 bases and 1 base, there was a span of 6 bases. The CDR3 is made up of 12 amino acids. The CDR3 reads CASRAGNTEAFF. The DNA for the CDR3 is TGTGCCAGCAGGGCAGGGAACACTGAAGCTTTCTTT.

This rearrangement joins TRBV5-1 to TRBJ2-5; D may correspond to TRBD1 or TRBD2 (6 bases each). Trimming removed 3 bases at V and 4 bases at J, with 13 bases between. This CDR3 is built from 14 residues. Germline V gene data show CDR1 as SGHRS and CDR2 as YFSETQ. CDR3 protein: CASSWMGGPETQYF. The DNA for the CDR3 is TGCGCCAGCAGCTGGATGGGGGGCCCAGAGACCCAGTACTTC.

This clone was seen only once. The V gene is TRBV4-3, the J gene TRBJ1-1; unclear D gene. There are 15 residues in the CDR3. With 1 base removed from V and 0 bases from J, the gap between germline ends came to 9 bases. The germline V gene encodes CDR1 LGHNA and CDR2 YSLEER. DNA of the CDR3: TGCGCCAGCAGCCAAGGGGGAGGGTTGAACACTGAAGCTTTCTTT. Translated, it gives CASSQGGGLNTEAFF.

The chain combines TRBV13 with TRBJ1-2; D possibly corresponds to TRBD1 (5 bases). The CDR3 covers 16 residues. V lost 5 bases and J 1 base, leaving 17 bases between the germline ends. Per germline, CDR1 PRHDT and CDR2 FYEKMQ (reference sequence). This CDR3 reads CASSRRQRAVNYGYTF. CDR3 DNA: TGTGCCAGCAGCCGACGACAGCGAGCCGTTAACTATGGCTACACCTTC.

This clone was seen once. The genes are TRBV7-8 and TRBJ1-1; no definite D call. V was shortened by 5 bases and J by 3 bases, with 10 bases between the two germline ends. The CDR3 is 13 amino acids. CDR1 and CDR2 from the germline V gene are SGHVS and FQNEAQ. The DNA for the CDR3 is TGTGCCAGCAGCCGCAGCCGGGACACTGAAGCTTTCTTT. This gives the protein CASSRSRDTEAFF.

The gene calls are TRBV10-1 and TRBJ2-1; TRBD2 aligns across 11 bases. The ends lost 3 bases at V and 9 bases at J; junction bases unmatched: 7. The CDR3 covers 15 residues. Per the germline V gene, CDR1 is WNHNN and CDR2 is SYGVQD (reference sequence). The CDR3 protein is CASSEKLAGVGEQFF. DNA of the CDR3: TGCGCCAGCAGTGAAAAACTAGCGGGAGTTGGTGAGCAGTTCTTC.

The chain joins TRBV12-5 to TRBJ1-2; D might be TRBD1 (5 bases). CDR1 LGHNT and CDR2 FRNRAP come from the germline V gene. Trimming removed 0 bases from V and 4 bases from J, with 15 bases in between. The CDR3 totals 16 residues. The CDR3 protein is CASGLVLGAGTYGYTF. The CDR3, as DNA: TGTGCTAGTGGTTTGGTACTCGGGGCGGGTACCTATGGCTACACCTTC.